This T cell receptor (beta chain) was identified in a study of blood T cells in healthy people across ages. Study-wide results and limits: Possibly confounding the expanded clonotype changes was the fact that donor CMV status was unknown.

Primed by a sample-barcoded 5' primer and a J-beta primer mix, a second PCR proceeded for 7 to 11 cycles. TCRdb fed the 5' RACE reads into MiXCR, producing one record per CDR3 protein. The sample holds more than 750,000 distinct CDR3 sequences, about 29% seen once. Remarks on this clonotype: The antigen remains undetermined.

The sample also formed part of further work on T cells of mothers and their children. That report notes: Several million TCR beta reads per child versus over 9.5 million per mother. In unrelated and related pairs, TCR recombination output is shaped in a similar way by thymic selection.

The TCR comes from a woman aged 40 to 55 in good health. Sample: blood.

The CDR3 DNA sequence: TGCAGTGCTGAGGGGGCGACAGAGAAGAACACTGAAGCTTTCTTT. It specifies CSAEGATEKNTEAFF. The genes are TRBV20-1 and TRBJ1-1; 7 bases are shared with TRBD1. The CDR3 loop spans 15 amino acids. The germline V gene encodes CDR1 DFQATT and CDR2 SNEGSKA (reference sequence). V gave up 5 bases and J gave up 1 base; unmatched junction bases: 10.